These T cell receptor beta chains were read from a single sample in a study of blood T cell repertoires in COVID-19. Profiled with immunoSEQ multiplex PCR; TCRdb holds only in-frame clones, not every one. The data contain 200,000 to 250,000 clones, about nine tenths of them seen just once; the ten biggest clones take up roughly 0.95%. Sequenced sample: PBMCs or T cells enriched from blood (not recorded which). The source is a man in his fifties who had been exposed to COVID-19. Both conserved end residues are part of each CDR3. D genes are given only for firm matches. Expanded clones get a size class; other rows say once, few or many, or leave the size out.

TRBD2	TRBV5-1	TRBJ2-6	-	TGCGCCAGCAGCCGACTAGCGGGAGTAACGACTGGGGCCAACGTCCTGACTTTC	CASSRLAGVTTGANVLTF
-	TRBV11-2	TRBJ2-4	-	TGTGCCAGCAGCTTAGAACAGAAAAACATTCAGTACTTC	CASSLEQKNIQYF
-	TRBV27	TRBJ1-1	-	TGTGCCAGCAGTTTATCCAGGGTCCCCACTGAAGCTTTCTTT	CASSLSRVPTEAFF
-	TRBV5-6	TRBJ2-1	-	TGTGCCAGCAGCTCAATTCCCGGTGAGCAGTTCTTC	CASSSIPGEQFF
TRBD2	TRBV29-1	TRBJ2-1	once	TGCAGCGTTGTCGGTCTAGCGGGAGGATCCACCTACAATGAGCAGTTCTTC	CSVVGLAGGSTYNEQFF
-	TRBV5-1	TRBJ2-5	-	TGCGCCAGCACCGACAACCAAGAGACCCAGTACTTC	CASTDNQETQYF
-	TRBV6-5	TRBJ1-1	few	TGTGCCAGCAGTTACTATATGAACACTGAAGCTTTCTTT	CASSYYMNTEAFF
TRBD1	TRBV18	TRBJ2-1	-	TGTGCCAGCTCACCCCCGCGGACAGGACGGATAGGAGTCTGGTACAATGAGCAGTTCTTC	CASSPPRTGRIGVWYNEQFF
TRBD1	TRBV5-1	TRBJ1-1	-	TGCGCCAGCAGGACCGGGACAGAGAACACTGAAGCTTTCTTT	CASRTGTENTEAFF
-	TRBV11-3	TRBJ2-3	once	TGTGCCAGCAGCGAATCCTACCCGGGGGTTACGCAGTATTTT	CASSESYPGVTQYF
TRBD1	TRBV6-5	TRBJ2-1	-	TGTGCCAGCAGTCACTGGGACAGGGGCTACAATGAGCAGTTCTTC	CASSHWDRGYNEQFF
-	TRBV5-8	TRBJ1-2	-	TGTGCCAGCAGTCTTACAGCCAGGTACTATGGCTACACCTTC	CASSLTARYYGYTF
-	TRBV5-1	TRBJ1-1	-	TGCGCCAGCAGTTATGACAGATTAGGGAACACTGAAGCTTTCTTT	CASSYDRLGNTEAFF
-	TRBV2	TRBJ1-3	-	TGTGCCAGCAGTGAGAGCTCTGGAAACACCATATATTTT	CASSESSGNTIYF
-	TRBV2	TRBJ1-2	-	TGTGCCAGCAGTCCAGGGGATAGCTATGGCTACACCTTC	CASSPGDSYGYTF
-	TRBV7-7	TRBJ2-3	-	TGTGCTAGCAGCGTCAGCGGCACAGATACGCAGTATTTT	CASSVSGTDTQYF
-	TRBV11-2	TRBJ1-1	-	TGTGCCAGCAGCTTAAGCGGTGTCACTGAAGCTTTCTTT	CASSLSGVTEAFF
TRBD2	TRBV7-3	TRBJ2-1	once	TGTGCCAGCAGCTTAAAGAGCGGGAGCTCCTACAATGAGCAGTTCTTC	CASSLKSGSSYNEQFF
TRBD1	TRBV18	TRBJ1-5	-	TGTGCCAGCTCACCCTTCGGGACAGGAGGTGATCAGCCCCAGCATTTT	CASSPFGTGGDQPQHF
-	TRBV28	TRBJ1-4	-	TGTGCCAGCAGTTTGGGGGGGTACGAAAAACTGTTTTTT	CASSLGGYEKLFF
-	TRBV18	TRBJ2-1	-	TGTGCCAGCTCACCAGTGACACTCTCCCTCTCCTACAATGAGCAGTTCTTC	CASSPVTLSLSYNEQFF
TRBD2	TRBV7-8	TRBJ2-1	-	TGTGCCAGCAGCTTAAGGGAGGGAAGGCCCTACAATGAGCAGTTCTTC	CASSLREGRPYNEQFF
-	TRBV18	TRBJ1-4	-	TGTGCCAGCTCGCCTCAGGGGAAAGTCGAAAAACTGTTTTTT	CASSPQGKVEKLFF
-	TRBV19	TRBJ1-2	-	TGTGCCAGTAGACCAGGGCAATTGGACTATGGCTACACCTTC	CASRPGQLDYGYTF